This T cell receptor (beta chain) emerged from a study of T cell responses to AZD1222 COVID-19 vaccine. Trimming took off 10 bases at V and 0 bases at J, with 10 bases between the two ends. The CDR3 length is 12 residues. Notes on the study in general: Repertoires were obtained only post-peak T cell response. With two AZD1222 doses given, Spike-specific TCR breadth and depth both rose. Recipients of AZD1222 seropositive at baseline numbered only 6 or 7.

Second-dose groups at about 4 or about 12 weeks were pooled. Profiled with immunoSEQ multiplex PCR; TCRdb holds only in-frame clones, not every one. The profile covers 95,000 to 150,000 clones, with 92% appearing a single time and under 9% taken by the ten largest. A remark on this clone: The antigen remains unidentified.

This TCR derives from an adult who received the AZD1222 COVID-19 vaccine. The sequenced sample was peripheral blood, obtained 28 days after the second AZD1222 dose. This chain connects TRBV5-3 to TRBJ1-2; no clear D gene. TRBV5-3 is classed as an ORF, of uncertain function. The CDR3 loop reads CAGPTTNYGYTF. The CDR3 DNA follows: TGTGCCGGGCCCACTACTAACTATGGCTACACCTTC.